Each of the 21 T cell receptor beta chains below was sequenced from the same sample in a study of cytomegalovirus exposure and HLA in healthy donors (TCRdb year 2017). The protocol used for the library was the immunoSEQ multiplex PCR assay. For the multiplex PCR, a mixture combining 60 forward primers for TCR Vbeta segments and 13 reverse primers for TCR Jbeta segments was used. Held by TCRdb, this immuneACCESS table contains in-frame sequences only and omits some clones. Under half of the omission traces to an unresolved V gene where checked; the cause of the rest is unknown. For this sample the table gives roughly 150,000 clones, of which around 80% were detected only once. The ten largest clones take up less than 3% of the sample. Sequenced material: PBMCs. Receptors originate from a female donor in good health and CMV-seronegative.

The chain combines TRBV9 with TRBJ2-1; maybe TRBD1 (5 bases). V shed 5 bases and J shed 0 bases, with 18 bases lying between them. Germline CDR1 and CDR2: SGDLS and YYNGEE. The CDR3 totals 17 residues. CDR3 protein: CASSLGVGSPSYNEQFF. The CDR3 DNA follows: TGTGCCAGCAGTCTAGGGGTGGGTAGTCCCTCCTACAATGAGCAGTTCTTC.

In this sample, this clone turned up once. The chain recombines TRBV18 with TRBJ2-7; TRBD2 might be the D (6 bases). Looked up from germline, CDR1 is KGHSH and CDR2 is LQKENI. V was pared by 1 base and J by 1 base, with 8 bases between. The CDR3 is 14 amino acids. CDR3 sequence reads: CASSPRGESYEQYF. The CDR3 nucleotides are TGTGCCAGCTCACCACGGGGGGAGTCCTACGAGCAGTACTTC.

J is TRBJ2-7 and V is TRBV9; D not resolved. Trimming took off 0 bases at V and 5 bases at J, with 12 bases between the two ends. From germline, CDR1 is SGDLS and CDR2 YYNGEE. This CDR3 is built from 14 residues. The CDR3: CASSVGAFRDEQYF. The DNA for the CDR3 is TGTGCCAGCAGCGTAGGGGCCTTTAGAGACGAGCAGTACTTC. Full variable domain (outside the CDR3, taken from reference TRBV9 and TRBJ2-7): DSGVTQTPKHLITATGQRVTLRCSPRSGDLSVYWYQQSLDQGLQFLIQYYNGEERAKGNILERFSAQQFPDLHSELNLSSLELGDSALYFCASSVGAFRDEQYFGPGTRLTVT.

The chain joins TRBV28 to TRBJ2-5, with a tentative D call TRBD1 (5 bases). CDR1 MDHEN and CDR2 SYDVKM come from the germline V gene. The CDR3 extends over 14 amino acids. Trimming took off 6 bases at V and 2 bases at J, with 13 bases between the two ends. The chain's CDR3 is CASSPVGVQETQYF. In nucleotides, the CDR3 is TGTGCCAGCAGCCCCGTAGGGGTACAAGAGACCCAGTACTTC. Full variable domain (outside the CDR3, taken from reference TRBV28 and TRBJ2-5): DVKVTQSSRYLVKRTGEKVFLECVQDMDHENMFWYRQDPGLGLRLIYFSYDVKMKEKGDIPEGYSVSREKKERFSLILESASTNQTSMYLCASSPVGVQETQYFGPGTRLLVL.

This CDR3 reads CASTLGHSYEQYF. The CDR3 DNA is TGTGCCTCCACCCTCGGTCACTCCTACGAGCAGTACTTC. V usage is TRBV30 and J usage is TRBJ2-7; no clear D gene. The CDR3 is made up of 13 amino acids. Trimming cost V 7 bases and J 0 bases, with 13 bases left between them. Germline lookup yields CDR1 GTSNPN and CDR2 SVGIG (reference sequence).

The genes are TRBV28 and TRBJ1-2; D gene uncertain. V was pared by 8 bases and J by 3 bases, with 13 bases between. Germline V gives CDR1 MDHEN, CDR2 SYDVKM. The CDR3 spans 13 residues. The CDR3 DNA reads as TGTGCCAGCTGGGAGGCGAGGGACTATGGCTACACCTTC. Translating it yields CASWEARDYGYTF.

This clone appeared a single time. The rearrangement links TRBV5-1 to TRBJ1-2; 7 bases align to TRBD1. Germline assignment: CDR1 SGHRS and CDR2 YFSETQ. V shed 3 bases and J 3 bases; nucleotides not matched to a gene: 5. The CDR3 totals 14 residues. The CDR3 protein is CASSYRGVDYGYTF. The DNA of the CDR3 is TGCGCCAGCAGCTACAGGGGAGTGGACTATGGCTACACCTTC.

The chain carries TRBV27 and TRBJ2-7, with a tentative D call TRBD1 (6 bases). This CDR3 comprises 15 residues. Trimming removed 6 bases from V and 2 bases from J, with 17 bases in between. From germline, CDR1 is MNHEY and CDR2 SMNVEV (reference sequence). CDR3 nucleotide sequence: TGTGCCAGCAGCAGAACGGGACACCACACCTACGAGCAGTACTTC. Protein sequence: CASSRTGHHTYEQYF.

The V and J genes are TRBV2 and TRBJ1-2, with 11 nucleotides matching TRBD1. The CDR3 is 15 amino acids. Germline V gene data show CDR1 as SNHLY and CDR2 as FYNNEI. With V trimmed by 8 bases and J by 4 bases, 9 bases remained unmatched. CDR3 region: CASAYSGQGVYGYTF. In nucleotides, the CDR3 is TGTGCCAGCGCCTACTCGGGACAGGGGGTCTATGGCTACACCTTC.

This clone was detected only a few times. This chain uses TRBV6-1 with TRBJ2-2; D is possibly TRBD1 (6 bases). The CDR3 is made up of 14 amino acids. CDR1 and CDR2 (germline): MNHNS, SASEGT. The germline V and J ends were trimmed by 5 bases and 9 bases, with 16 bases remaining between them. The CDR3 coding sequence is TGTGCCAGCAGTCGGTCGGACAGTATCCGGGAGCTGTTTTTT. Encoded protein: CASSRSDSIRELFF.

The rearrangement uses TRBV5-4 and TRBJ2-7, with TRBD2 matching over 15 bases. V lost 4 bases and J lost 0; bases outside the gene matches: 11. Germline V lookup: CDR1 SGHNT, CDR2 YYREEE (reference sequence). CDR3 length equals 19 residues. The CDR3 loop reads CASSAIGLAGGPSSYEQYF. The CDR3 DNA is TGTGCCAGCAGCGCCATCGGACTAGCGGGAGGGCCGAGCTCCTACGAGCAGTACTTC.

The CDR3: CASSYHRRVYEQYF. CDR3 nucleotides: TGTGCCAGCAGCTACCACCGACGGGTCTACGAGCAGTACTTC. The V and J genes are TRBV5-8 and TRBJ2-7, with no clear D. Germline V CDR1 and CDR2: SGHTS, YDEGEE. This CDR3 has 14 residues. V was cut by 3 bases and J by 3 bases, with 13 bases left in between.

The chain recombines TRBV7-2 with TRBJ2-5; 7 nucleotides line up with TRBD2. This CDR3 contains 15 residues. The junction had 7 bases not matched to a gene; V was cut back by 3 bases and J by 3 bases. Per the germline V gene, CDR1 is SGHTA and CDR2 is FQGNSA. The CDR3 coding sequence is TGTGCCAGCAGCTTGTCGGGACTAACAGAAGAGACCCAGTACTTC. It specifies CASSLSGLTEETQYF.

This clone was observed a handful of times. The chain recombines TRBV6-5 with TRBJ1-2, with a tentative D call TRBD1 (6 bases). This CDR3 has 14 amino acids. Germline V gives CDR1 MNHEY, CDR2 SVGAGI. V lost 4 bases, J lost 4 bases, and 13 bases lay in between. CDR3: CASSSSGTIYGYTF. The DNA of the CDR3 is TGTGCCAGCAGTTCCTCCGGGACAATCTATGGCTACACCTTC.

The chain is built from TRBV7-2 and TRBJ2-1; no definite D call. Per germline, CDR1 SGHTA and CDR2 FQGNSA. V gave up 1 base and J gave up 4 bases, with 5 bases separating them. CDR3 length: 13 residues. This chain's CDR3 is CASSLEAYNEQFF. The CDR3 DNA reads TGTGCCAGCAGCTTAGAAGCTTACAATGAGCAGTTCTTC.

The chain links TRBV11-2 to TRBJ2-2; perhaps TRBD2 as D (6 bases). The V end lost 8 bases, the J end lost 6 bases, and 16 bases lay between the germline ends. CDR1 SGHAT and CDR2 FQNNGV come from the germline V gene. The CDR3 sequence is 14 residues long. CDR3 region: CASGGGIMAGELFF. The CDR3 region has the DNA TGTGCCAGCGGTGGAGGGATAATGGCCGGGGAGCTGTTTTTT.

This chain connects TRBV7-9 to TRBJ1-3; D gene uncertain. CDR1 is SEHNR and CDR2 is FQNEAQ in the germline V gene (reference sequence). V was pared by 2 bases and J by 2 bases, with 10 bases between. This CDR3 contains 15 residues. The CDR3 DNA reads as TGTGCCAGCAGCTTAACGCGAGTGCCTGGAAACACCATATATTTT. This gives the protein CASSLTRVPGNTIYF.

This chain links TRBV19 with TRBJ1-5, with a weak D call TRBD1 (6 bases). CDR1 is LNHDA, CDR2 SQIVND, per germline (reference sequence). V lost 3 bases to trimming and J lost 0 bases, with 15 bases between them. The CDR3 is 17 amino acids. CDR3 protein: CASSIHQGRDSNQPQHF. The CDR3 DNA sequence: TGTGCCAGTAGTATTCATCAGGGGAGGGATAGCAATCAGCCCCAGCATTTT.

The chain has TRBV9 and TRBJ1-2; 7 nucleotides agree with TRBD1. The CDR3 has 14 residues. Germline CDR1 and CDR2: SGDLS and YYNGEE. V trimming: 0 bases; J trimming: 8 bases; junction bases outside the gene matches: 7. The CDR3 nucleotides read TGTGCCAGCAGCGTAGAACAGGGGAGCCTCGGCTACACCTTC. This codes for CASSVEQGSLGYTF.

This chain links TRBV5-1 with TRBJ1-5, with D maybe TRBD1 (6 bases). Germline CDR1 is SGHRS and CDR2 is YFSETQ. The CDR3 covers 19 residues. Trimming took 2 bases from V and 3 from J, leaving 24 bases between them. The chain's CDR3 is CASSFGSAGAGRPNQPQHF. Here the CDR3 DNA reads TGCGCCAGCAGCTTTGGTTCAGCGGGGGCCGGAAGGCCCAATCAGCCCCAGCATTTT.

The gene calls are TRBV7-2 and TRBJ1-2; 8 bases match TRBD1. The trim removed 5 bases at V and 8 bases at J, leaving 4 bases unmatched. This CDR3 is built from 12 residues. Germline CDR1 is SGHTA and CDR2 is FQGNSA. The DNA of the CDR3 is TGTGCCAGCAGCAACCGGACAGGGGGCTACACCTTC. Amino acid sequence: CASSNRTGGYTF. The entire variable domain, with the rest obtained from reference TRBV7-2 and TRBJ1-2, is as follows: GAGVSQSPSNKVTEKGKDVELRCDPISGHTALYWYRQSLGQGLEFLIYFQGNSAPDKSGLPSDRFSAERTGGSVSTLTIQRTQQEDSAVYLCASSNRTGGYTFGSGTRLTVV.